This T cell receptor beta chain was identified during a study of T cell repertoires in ileal Crohn's disease. Specified time point: neoterminal ileum biopsy at postoperative endoscopy, about 6 months after surgery. Some clones are missing from TCRdb's copy, which holds only in-frame ones; the method was immunoSEQ multiplex PCR. The profile covers some 10,000 clones, with approximately 72% appearing a single time and roughly 14% taken by the ten largest. The sample comprised ileal tissue. The TCR comes from an adult with Crohn's disease.

CDR3 protein: CASSPRQLSGANVLTF. CDR3 coding DNA: TGCGCCAGCAGCCCGAGACAGCTCTCTGGGGCCAACGTCCTGACTTTC. The chain couples TRBV5-1 to TRBJ2-6, with a possible D match to TRBD1 (5 bases). Trimming cost V 4 bases and J 0 bases, with 11 bases left between them. Germline CDR1 reads SGHRS; CDR2 reads YFSETQ. CDR3 size: 16 residues.